These T cell receptor beta chains were read from a single sample in a study of CD8 T cells in Susac syndrome. TCRdb reprocessed the immunoSEQ multiplex PCR reads via MiXCR and lists one record per CDR3 protein. Counted here are more than 65,000 distinct CDR3 sequences, 95% occurring once; the ten biggest clones make up about 0.25%. The source material was CD8+ T cells from PBMCs. Source of these receptors: a human donor in good health. CDR3s include the opening cysteine and the closing phenylalanine or tryptophan. The D gene is left open where the match is weak. Not all rows give a size; the values are once, few, many and, for expanded clones, a class.

>NA|TRBV7-3|TRBJ2-2|NA
CASSYKVAGELFF
TGTGCCAGCAGTTATAAAGTGGCCGGGGAGCTGTTTTTT
>NA|TRBV9|TRBJ1-1|NA
CASSPFYGGNTEAFF
TGTGCCAGCAGCCCTTTTTACGGAGGGAACACTGAAGCTTTCTTT
>NA|TRBV2|TRBJ2-1|NA
CASRNNEQFF
TGTGCCAGCAGAAACAATGAGCAGTTCTTC
>NA|TRBV5-6|TRBJ1-5|TRBD1
CASSGGTVDQPQHF
TGTGCCAGCAGCGGGGGGACAGTTGATCAGCCCCAGCATTTT
>once|TRBV7-7|TRBJ2-2|NA
CASSPDRSNTGELFF
TGTGCTAGCAGCCCCGACAGGAGTAACACCGGGGAGCTGTTTTTT
>NA|TRBV27|TRBJ1-6|NA
CASSLKDGASWDSPLHF
TGTGCCAGCAGTTTAAAAGACGGGGCTAGTTGGGATTCACCCCTCCACTTT
>NA|TRBV20-1|TRBJ2-7|TRBD1
CSARGDRPYEQYF
TGCAGTGCTAGGGGGGACAGACCCTACGAGCAGTACTTC
>NA|TRBV5-1|TRBJ1-1|NA
CASSLDRGLVREAFF
TGCGCCAGCAGCTTGGACCGGGGCCTGGTAAGGGAAGCTTTCTTT
>NA|TRBV19|TRBJ1-1|NA
CASSPLEAREAFF
TGTGCCAGTAGTCCCCTGGAGGCCAGGGAAGCTTTCTTT
>NA|TRBV7-8|TRBJ1-5|NA
CASSLEGWNQPQHF
TGTGCCAGCAGCTTAGAGGGGTGGAATCAGCCCCAGCATTTT
>NA|TRBV29-1|TRBJ1-2|NA
CSVSDGDEGYTF
TGCAGCGTTTCGGACGGAGACGAGGGCTACACCTTC
>NA|TRBV7-9|TRBJ2-2|TRBD2
CASSQIPGLAGALTGELFF
TGTGCCAGCAGCCAAATTCCTGGACTAGCGGGGGCTCTCACCGGGGAGCTGTTTTTT
>NA|TRBV9|TRBJ1-5|NA
CASSPSGGRNQPQHF
TGTGCCAGCAGCCCTTCGGGCGGGAGAAATCAGCCCCAGCATTTT
>NA|TRBV2|TRBJ2-7|TRBD1
CASNTRQGMAYEQYF
TGTGCCAGCAATACTCGACAGGGAATGGCGTACGAGCAGTACTTC
>NA|TRBV12-3/TRBV12-4|TRBJ2-1|NA
CASSFVGTARNEQFF
TGTGCCAGCAGTTTCGTGGGAACGGCTCGCAATGAGCAGTTCTTC
>NA|TRBV30|TRBJ2-1|NA
CAWSTGALLVEQFF
TGTGCCTGGAGTACGGGGGCCCTCCTCGTGGAGCAGTTCTTC
>once|TRBV7-9|TRBJ2-5|TRBD2
CASSSRGTGETQYF
TGTGCCAGCAGCTCGCGGGGGACCGGAGAGACCCAGTACTTC
>NA|TRBV3-1|TRBJ2-1|NA
CASSQFGGGPNNEQFF
TGTGCCAGCAGCCAATTTGGAGGGGGGCCCAACAATGAGCAGTTCTTC
>once|TRBV12-3/TRBV12-4|TRBJ2-7|TRBD2
CASSSHRRGIPYEQYF
TGTGCCAGCAGTTCCCATAGGCGGGGGATTCCCTACGAGCAGTACTTC
>NA|TRBV23-1|TRBJ1-1|NA
CASSQTLEAEAFF
TGCGCCAGCAGTCAGACACTGGAGGCTGAAGCTTTCTTT